This T cell receptor (beta chain) was sequenced in a study of graft-versus-host responses after intestinal transplantation (dated by TCRdb to 2020 to 2023). Regarding the study in general: Multivisceral, liver-intestinal, or isolated intestinal transplants were received by the recipients. Rather than going through the commercial service, samples from three later patients were sequenced in-house on an Illumina MiSeq and processed with MiXCR. All recipients received anti-thymocyte globulin induction followed by maintenance tacrolimus and steroids for about three years. A cohort of fewer than 25 intestinal transplant recipients, including one retransplant, was enrolled, and a few patients lacking pretransplant specimens were excluded. Bulk TCR-beta CDR3 sequencing was used to track graft-versus-host and host-versus-graft alloreactive T cell clones in the graft, circulation and bone marrow after intestinal transplantation. To identify alloreactive clones, pre-transplant mixed lymphocyte reaction products were sequenced and compared with unstimulated pre-transplant donor and recipient T cells. A peak of at least 4% donor T cells among recipient peripheral blood mononuclear cells was the definition used for donor T cell macrochimerism.

General study outcomes and caveats: In patients with donor T cell macrochimerism, the allografts had high GvH to HvG T cell clonal ratios. GvH clones were found in recipient bone marrow, and some of the GvH clones appeared earlier in ileal mucosa or blood, which is consistent with an intestinal mucosal origin. The conclusions were limited by the relatively low number and heterogeneity of the intestinal transplant patients. Early after transplant, peak levels of circulating GvH clones were found to be associated with declines in HvG clones.

The library was prepared using the immunoSEQ multiplex PCR assay. In most patients, genomic DNA was isolated using the Qiagen DNeasy Blood and Tissue Kit and sent frozen to Adaptive Biotechnologies for TCR sequencing. For most patients, high-throughput TCR-beta CDR3 sequencing of genomic DNA was performed by Adaptive Biotechnologies. Under the source paper's analysis protocol: Adaptive's ImmunoSEQ software supplied the TCR sequencing data for around 19 patients, while MiXCR and VDJtools were used to process three other patients. CD4 versus CD8 sorting errors were corrected by removing sequences found in both subsets at a frequency ratio below 5:1. CDR3 nucleotide sequences shared by donor and recipient were removed because the origin of these sequences could not be assigned. Alloreactive clones required at least 2-fold expansion over unstimulated cells and minimum CFSE-low frequency of 0.002% (template counts) or 0.001% (read counts). Clones detected in sequenced pre-transplant spleen, lymph node, or MLR CFSE-low populations of the donor or recipient were defined as mappable. The cumulative frequency of alloreactive clones was calculated as a percentage of all sequences, weighted by copy number. In its TCRdb copy, this immuneACCESS table keeps in-frame sequences only and misses some clones. Where compared with another copy, unresolved V genes explain less than half of these, and the others have no known cause. V, J and clone size reflect that table, while D and trimming were determined from the DNA. The sample table lists roughly 64,000 clones, over 90% of them with a count of one. About 1.7% of the sample lies in the top ten.

What the time point label conveys for this sample: cells obtained before transplantation from donor or recipient. CD3+CD4+ and CD3+CD8+ populations were FACS-sorted from unstimulated pre-transplant donor and recipient cells taken from spleen or lymph nodes. Concerning this clone itself: The clone's antigen remains unknown. One base away there is no much larger clone; base qualities are not given.

This clonotype was obtained from a human donor who was the organ donor for an intestinal transplant. This specimen was unstimulated CD8+ T cells sorted from spleen or lymph node cells, taken before transplant.

The nucleotide sequence reads as follows: TGTGCCATCAGGGCCCAGCGTCGACGTTTGGAGACCCAGTACTTC. Its translation reads: CAIRAQRRRLETQYF. This chain joins TRBV10-3 to TRBJ2-5; too little of a D gene remains to name it. CDR1 and CDR2, looked up from the germline V gene, are ENHRY and SYGVKD. V is shortened by 6 bases, J by 5 bases, and the region joining them spans 19 bases. The CDR3 spans 15 residues, from the cysteine through the phenylalanine. The entry retains the CDR3 DNA only, 45 bases that are in frame from base 1.